The 18 T cell receptor beta chains reported below all come from one sample, sequenced in a study of OX40 agonist ivuxolimab in advanced cancers. The assay was immunoSEQ multiplex PCR, and TCRdb's table has in-frame clones only and misses some. The sample lists some 64,000 clones, roughly four fifths occurring once. The source material was CD4+ or CD8+ T cells sorted from blood, sampled in a trial of the OX40 agonist ivuxolimab. Receptor source: an adult with an advanced solid tumor such as melanoma, head and neck, liver or kidney cancer.

The chain links TRBV6-1 to TRBJ1-2; D might be TRBD1 (5 bases). This CDR3 region has 13 residues. Trimming stripped 4 bases from V and 4 bases from J, with 10 bases between. Germline CDR1 MNHNS, CDR2 SASEGT. This CDR3 is CASSGSGIYGYTF. In DNA form, the CDR3 reads TGTGCCAGCAGTGGGTCAGGGATCTATGGCTACACCTTC.

This clone has only one observation. The chain uses TRBV5-4 and TRBJ2-7, with a tentative D call TRBD1 (6 bases). The CDR3 contains 14 residues. V lost 4 bases and J 7 bases, leaving 18 bases between the germline ends. Looked up from germline, CDR1 is SGHNT and CDR2 is YYREEE (reference sequence). The CDR3 DNA reads TGTGCCAGCAGCCCCGGACAGAGGTCCGGGGAGCAGTACTTC. Translated: CASSPGQRSGEQYF. Drawing the rest from reference TRBV5-4 and TRBJ2-7, the complete variable domain is ETGVTQSPTHLIKTRGQQVTLRCSSQSGHNTVSWYQQALGQGPQFIFQYYREEENGRGNFPPRFSGLQFPNYSSELNVNALELDDSALYLCASSPGQRSGEQYFGPGTRLTVT.

This rearrangement joins TRBV6-1 to TRBJ1-2, with D unresolved. The CDR3 extends over 13 amino acids. The germline CDR1 and CDR2 sequences are MNHNS and SASEGT. The ends were cut back, 6 bases at V and 2 bases at J, with 10 bases in the middle. This CDR3 is CASRFASNYGYTF. The CDR3 coding sequence is TGTGCCAGCAGGTTCGCATCAAACTATGGCTACACCTTC.

The gene calls are TRBV28 and TRBJ2-1; D is undetermined. The V end lost 3 bases, the J end lost 0 bases, and 3 bases lay between the germline ends. The germline gives CDR1 MDHEN, CDR2 SYDVKM. There are 13 residues in the CDR3. The CDR3: CASSFDSYNEQFF. In DNA, the CDR3 is TGTGCCAGCAGTTTCGACTCCTACAATGAGCAGTTCTTC.

This chain links TRBV19 with TRBJ1-6, with D maybe TRBD1 (6 bases). This CDR3 region has 16 residues. V was trimmed by 4 bases and J by 7 bases, leaving 17 bases between them. Looked up from germline, CDR1 is LNHDA and CDR2 is SQIVND (reference sequence). In DNA, the CDR3 is TGTGCCAGTAGTACTATACCGGACAGAGCCAATTCACCCCTCCACTTT. Amino acid sequence: CASSTIPDRANSPLHF.

The chain combines TRBV19 with TRBJ2-3; 8 positions match TRBD2. CDR3 length equals 15 residues. J gave up 0 bases and V 5 bases, and 4 bases lay outside the gene matches. Germline V gene data show CDR1 as LNHDA and CDR2 as SQIVND (reference sequence). The CDR3: CASSSGGASTDTQYF. CDR3 DNA: TGTGCCAGTAGTTCCGGGGGGGCCAGCACAGATACGCAGTATTTT.

This chain uses TRBV5-4 with TRBJ1-2; the match to TRBD1 covers 7 bases. Trimming cost V 4 bases and J 2 bases; bases outside gene matches: 8. The V gene's germline CDR1 is SGHNT and CDR2 YYREEE (reference sequence). CDR3 length: 15 residues. The CDR3 protein is CASSPPQGINYGYTF. For the CDR3, the DNA is TGTGCCAGCAGCCCTCCACAGGGGATAAACTATGGCTACACCTTC.

The chain recombines TRBV6-1 with TRBJ1-5, with a possible D match to TRBD1 (5 bases). V dropped 2 bases and J dropped 7 bases, with 15 bases sitting between them. Per the germline V gene, CDR1 is MNHNS and CDR2 is SASEGT. The CDR3 is 15 residues long. The CDR3 region has the DNA TGTGCCAGCAGTGAAAGGGGCAGGGCATGGCAGCCCCAGCATTTT. Amino acids: CASSERGRAWQPQHF.

The genes are TRBV6-1 and TRBJ2-7; perhaps TRBD1 as D (5 bases). With 2 bases removed from V and 3 bases from J, the gap between germline ends came to 5 bases. The CDR3 runs to 12 residues. The germline gives CDR1 MNHNS, CDR2 SASEGT. CDR3 residues: CASSETGYEQYF. The CDR3 nucleotides are TGTGCCAGCAGTGAAACAGGCTACGAGCAGTACTTC.

The gene calls are TRBV29-1 and TRBJ2-5; D might be TRBD1 or TRBD2, each matching 5 bases. The CDR3 is made up of 12 amino acids. V lost 8 bases and J lost 1, with 11 bases in between. Germline V gives CDR1 SQVTM, CDR2 ANQGSEA. The CDR3 DNA reads TGCAGCTTCCGGGACGGCCAAGAGACCCAGTACTTC. As protein: CSFRDGQETQYF.

In its sample, this clone was seen a few times. The chain is built from TRBV5-1 and TRBJ1-5, with unresolved D. The V end was cut by 4 bases, the J end by 4 bases, with 9 bases between. Germline V gene lookup returns CDR1 SGHRS and CDR2 YFSETQ. CDR3 length: 13 residues. The CDR3 spells CASSLDWNQPQHF. The CDR3 DNA reads as TGCGCCAGCAGCCTCGACTGGAATCAGCCCCAGCATTTT.

This chain links TRBV5-4 with TRBJ2-3; a weak D match, TRBD2 (5 bases). Deletions cut 5 bases from V and 8 bases from J, with 15 bases between. Germline V gene data show CDR1 as SGHNT and CDR2 as YYREEE (reference sequence). This CDR3 is 13 amino acids long. The CDR3 sequence: CASRDVRGGTQYF. CDR3 bases: TGTGCCAGCAGGGACGTTCGGGGTGGTACGCAGTATTTT.

This clone was counted at least ten times. The CDR3 coding sequence is TGCGCCAGCAGCTCCCAAACCTGGGACAGGGGTTACGAGCAGTACTTC. Translating gives CASSSQTWDRGYEQYF. This chain joins TRBV5-1 and TRBJ2-7, with 10 bases identical to TRBD1. J lost 4 bases, V lost 3 bases, and 10 bases had no gene match. The CDR3 contains 16 residues. Germline V lookup: CDR1 SGHRS, CDR2 YFSETQ.

The chain couples TRBV18 to TRBJ1-2; no clear D. The CDR3 totals 16 residues. Trimming removed 0 bases from V and 6 bases from J, with 17 bases in between. Germline V lookup: CDR1 KGHSH, CDR2 LQKENI. The CDR3 region is CASSPPETPDWDGYTF. The CDR3 DNA reads TGTGCCAGCTCACCACCTGAAACACCCGACTGGGATGGCTACACCTTC. Full variable domain (outside the CDR3, taken from reference TRBV18 and TRBJ1-2): NAGVMQNPRHLVRRRGQEARLRCSPMKGHSHVYWYRQLPEEGLKFMVYLQKENIIDESGMPKERFSAEFPKEGPSILRIQQVVRGDSAAYFCASSPPETPDWDGYTFGSGTRLTVV.

The rearrangement uses TRBV5-1 and TRBJ1-1; D perhaps matches TRBD1 (6 bases). The germline V gene has CDR1 SGHRS and CDR2 YFSETQ. V was trimmed by 0 bases and J by 4 bases, leaving 13 bases between them. CDR3 length: 15 residues. The CDR3 nucleotides are TGCGCCAGCAGCTTGGCCCTGGGGGCAGGCACTGAAGCTTTCTTT. Protein: CASSLALGAGTEAFF.

The V call is TRBV9, the J call TRBJ1-1; the D gene is possibly TRBD1 (6 bases). This CDR3 is 15 amino acids long. Deletions cut 3 bases from V and 1 base from J, with 13 bases between. Germline V lookup: CDR1 SGDLS, CDR2 YYNGEE. Here the CDR3 reads CASSDGQFSNTEAFF. In DNA form, the CDR3 reads TGTGCCAGCAGCGATGGACAGTTTTCGAACACTGAAGCTTTCTTT.

This chain links TRBV5-1 with TRBJ2-7; no firm D call. In germline, CDR1 is SGHRS, CDR2 YFSETQ. The CDR3 is 13 residues long. Trimming took off 0 bases at V and 2 bases at J, with 6 bases between the two ends. CDR3 region: CASSLDIAYEQYF. CDR3 DNA sequence: TGCGCCAGCAGCTTGGACATCGCCTACGAGCAGTACTTC.

The CDR3 sequence is CATVDITEAFF. As DNA, the CDR3 is TGTGCCACCGTAGACATAACTGAAGCTTTCTTT. The chain uses TRBV6-1 and TRBJ1-1; D unclear. CDR3 length equals 11 residues. Trimming took off 10 bases at V and 5 bases at J, with 11 bases between the two ends. Germline lookup yields CDR1 MNHNS and CDR2 SASEGT.